A few counts support the clone carrying this T cell receptor beta chain. The V and J ends lost 4 bases and 4 bases respectively, with 10 bases between them. The CDR3 extends over 14 amino acids. Germline V gives CDR1 MGHRA, CDR2 YSYEKL. The entry originates in a study of T cells in Graves' hyperthyroidism and ophthalmopathy. Study at large: Any treatment followed the collection of peripheral blood at initial diagnosis.

Amplification yielded TCR beta CDR3 regions, with RNA transcripts as the source. When the TCR CDR3 underwent first-round RT-PCR, the HTBI primer set was used. Via MiXCR, TCRdb re-called the multiplex PCR reads, giving one row per CDR3 protein. The table shows more than 500,000 distinct CDR3 sequences, with roughly 16% occurring only once. The gene calls are TRBV4-1 and TRBJ1-4; tentative D call: TRBD1 (6 bases). The sequenced material came from blood. The TCR was taken from a woman in her 30s with Graves' ophthalmopathy. CDR3 DNA sequence: TGCGCCAGCAGCCCCGGGACACATAATGAAAAACTGTTTTTT. Its translation: CASSPGTHNEKLFF.